The 21 T cell receptor beta chains reported below all come from one sample, sequenced in a study of T-cell reconstitution after alpha-beta-depleted transplantation in children. Preparation of the TCRbeta library was carried out with unique molecular identifiers. TCRdb reanalysed the PCR reads using MiXCR and keeps one entry per CDR3 protein. The sample contains approximately 300,000 distinct CDR3 sequences, roughly a tenth of which appear only once. Sequences were derived from PBMCs, sampled before TCRalphabeta/CD19-depleted stem cell transplant. The receptors stem from a boy in the first two years of life with acute myeloid leukemia, due to receive a stem cell transplant.

This clonotype occurred many times. This CDR3 is CASSDPGLATGETQYF. For the CDR3, the DNA is TGTGCCAGCAGTGACCCGGGACTAGCGACAGGAGAGACCCAGTACTTC. The chain carries TRBV12-3 or TRBV12-4 and TRBJ2-5; 10 nucleotides line up with TRBD2. J was trimmed by 4 bases and V by 5 bases; bases with no gene match: 10. The CDR3 has 16 residues.

Worth noting for this clonotype: The junction and the germline gene differ at one end; a read error may be behind it. J is TRBJ2-7 and V is TRBV7-2; 7 bases map to TRBD2. Germline loops: CDR1 SGHTA, CDR2 FQGNSA. The CDR3 has 14 amino acids. CDR3 protein: CASSWSGAAYEHYF. As DNA, the CDR3 is TGTGCCAGCAGTTGGAGCGGGGCCGCCTACGAGCATTACTTC.

This clonotype has ten or more counts. V is TRBV4-2 and J is TRBJ2-7; D unresolved. The V and J ends lost 1 base and 7 bases respectively, with 8 bases between them. CDR1 is LGHNA and CDR2 is YNFKEQ in the germline V gene. The CDR3 length is 12 residues. As DNA, the CDR3 is TGTGCCAGCAGCCAAGGTCGGTGGGAGCAGTACTTC. Protein sequence: CASSQGRWEQYF.

This clonotype was counted many times. The CDR3 does not close with the conserved phenylalanine or tryptophan, likely indicating a read error. The rearrangement joins TRBV28 to TRBJ2-5, with 10 bases aligning to TRBD1. V shed 5 bases and J 5 bases; nucleotides not matched to a gene: 2. Germline CDR1 and CDR2: MDHEN and SYDVKM. The CDR3 is made up of 13 amino acids. Written as DNA, the CDR3 is TGTGCCAGCAGTGACAGGGGGCTTGAGACCCAGTACCTC. As protein: CASSDRGLETQYL.

This clonotype has a count of ten or more. V usage is TRBV29-1 and J usage is TRBJ2-7; the match to TRBD1 covers 7 bases. The CDR3 sequence is 12 residues long. Losses at the gene ends were 7 bases for V and 1 base for J; bases not matched to a gene: 4. The V gene's germline CDR1 is SQVTM and CDR2 ANQGSEA. CDR3 sequence (DNA): TGCAGCGCCCGGGACAGATCCTACGAGCAGTACTTC. Protein sequence: CSARDRSYEQYF.

This clonotype was detected many times. This chain links TRBV29-1 with TRBJ2-1, with TRBD2 matching 7 bases. Trimming removed 1 base from V and 0 bases from J; junction bases left unmatched: 3. Germline lookup yields CDR1 SQVTM and CDR2 ANQGSEA. The CDR3 consists of 15 residues. CDR3 loop: CSVEGRDYSYNEQFF. As DNA, the CDR3 is TGCAGCGTTGAAGGCCGGGACTACTCCTACAATGAGCAGTTCTTC.

This clonotype was seen many times. This sequence joins TRBV5-1 and TRBJ1-2, with TRBD1 matching over 10 bases. The CDR3 is 13 amino acids. The junction had 0 bases not matched to a gene; V was cut back by 3 bases and J by 4 bases. The germline V gene encodes CDR1 SGHRS and CDR2 YFSETQ. As DNA, the CDR3 is TGCGCCAGCAGCTGGACAGGGGGCTATGGCTACACCTTC. Translated, it gives CASSWTGGYGYTF.

In this sample, this clonotype turned up a few times. The chain combines TRBV3-1 with TRBJ2-7; no clear D gene. CDR3 length equals 13 residues. CDR1 is LGHDT, CDR2 YNNKEL, per germline (reference sequence). Trimming took 6 bases from V and 3 from J, leaving 12 bases between them. In DNA, the CDR3 is TGTGCCAGCAGTCCCCGAATGGACTACGAGCAGTACTTC. Protein: CASSPRMDYEQYF.

This clonotype was seen many times. This sequence joins TRBV6-5 and TRBJ2-5; 11 bases align to TRBD2. The CDR3 is made up of 16 amino acids. Germline V gene sequence: CDR1 MNHEY, CDR2 SVGAGI. The J segment lost 1 base and the V segment lost 1 base, leaving 2 bases of the junction unmatched. CDR3 loop: CASSYWTSGPQETQYF. DNA of the CDR3: TGTGCCAGCAGTTACTGGACTAGCGGGCCCCAAGAGACCCAGTACTTC.

This clonotype was seen only a few times. This sequence joins TRBV14 and TRBJ2-3, with 10 positions matching TRBD2. Germline V lookup: CDR1 SGHDN, CDR2 FVKESK. V lost 0 bases, J lost 5 bases, and 11 bases stayed unmatched. The CDR3 covers 18 residues. The CDR3 sequence is CASSQEWRSGRARDTQYF. The CDR3 DNA sequence: TGTGCCAGCAGCCAAGAATGGAGGAGCGGGAGGGCCAGAGATACGCAGTATTTT.

This clonotype has ten or more counts. V and J are TRBV5-1 and TRBJ2-7; 9 bases are a match to TRBD2. The V segment lost 2 bases and the J segment 0 bases; nucleotides outside the gene matches: 6. This CDR3 contains 16 residues. CDR1 and CDR2 from the germline V gene are SGHRS and YFSETQ. The CDR3 bases are TGCGCCAGCAGCTTTAGCGGGGGAACTTTCTCCTACGAGCAGTACTTC. Translating gives CASSFSGGTFSYEQYF.

This clonotype was counted many times. This chain uses TRBV7-2 with TRBJ2-5, with 16 bases aligning to TRBD2. The length of the CDR3 is 17 residues. The junction had 9 bases not matched to a gene; V was cut back by 5 bases and J by 6 bases. Germline V gives CDR1 SGHTA, CDR2 FQGNSA. In DNA, the CDR3 is TGTGCCAGCAGCCCCACGGGACTAGCGGGAGGGTTAAAGACCCAGTACTTC. Encoded protein: CASSPTGLAGGLKTQYF.

The chain links TRBV7-9 to TRBJ2-3; 10 bases agree with TRBD2. Germline lookup yields CDR1 SEHNR and CDR2 FQNEAQ (reference sequence). The J segment lost 2 bases and the V segment lost 5 bases, leaving 16 bases of the junction unmatched. The CDR3 sequence is 19 residues long. The CDR3 DNA is TGTGCCAGCAGCAAAGCTCCGGGACTAGCGAGGGGGATCACAGATACGCAGTATTTT. It codes for CASSKAPGLARGITDTQYF.

This clonotype was seen more than once but under ten times. This sequence joins TRBV20-1 and TRBJ2-7; 8 nucleotides agree with TRBD2. Germline V gives CDR1 DFQATT, CDR2 SNEGSKA (reference sequence). The CDR3 totals 15 residues. The J segment lost 0 bases and the V segment lost 0 bases, leaving 4 bases of the junction unmatched. CDR3 loop: CSARDGRGGSYEQYF. CDR3 coding DNA: TGCAGTGCTAGAGATGGACGGGGGGGCTCCTACGAGCAGTACTTC.

The chain combines TRBV7-6 with TRBJ1-2, with D hard to call. Per germline, CDR1 SGHVS and CDR2 FNYEAQ. V was shortened by 7 bases and J by 7 bases, with 16 bases between the two germline ends. CDR3 size: 13 residues. CDR3 region: CASTPLAAFGYTF. DNA for the CDR3: TGTGCCAGCACCCCTCTGGCTGCCTTTGGCTACACCTTC.

V and J are TRBV12-3 or TRBV12-4 and TRBJ2-2, with TRBD2 identical over 12 bases. This CDR3 contains 17 residues. V lost 6 bases, J lost 7 bases, and 12 bases stayed unmatched. This chain's CDR3 is CASSPLLAGGPGGELFF. The DNA for the CDR3 is TGTGCCAGCAGCCCCCTCCTAGCGGGAGGGCCGGGCGGGGAGCTGTTTTTT.

This clonotype was found many times. This chain joins TRBV24-1 and TRBJ2-1; TRBD2 aligns across 14 bases. The V gene's germline CDR1 is KGHDR and CDR2 SFDVKD. The J segment lost 13 bases and the V segment lost 7 bases, leaving 11 bases of the junction unmatched. CDR3 length: 15 amino acids. In nucleotides, the CDR3 is TGTGCCACCAGGGGAGGGACTAGCGGGGGATCACCCCAGTTCTTC. This codes for CATRGGTSGGSPQFF.

This clonotype has a count of ten or more. DNA for the CDR3: TGTGCCAGCAGTTTTGATGGACAGTTTTACAATGAGCAGTTCTTC. Translation gives CASSFDGQFYNEQFF. The chain has TRBV12-3 or TRBV12-4 and TRBJ2-1; the D gene is possibly TRBD1 (6 bases). CDR3 length: 15 residues. The germline V and J ends were trimmed by 3 bases and 4 bases, with 13 bases remaining between them.

The chain links TRBV28 to TRBJ2-1; 9 bases are shared with TRBD1. This CDR3 is 15 amino acids long. Trimming took 6 bases from V and 3 from J; bases not matched to a gene: 6. CDR1 and CDR2 from the germline V gene are MDHEN and SYDVKM. In nucleotides, the CDR3 is TGTGCCAGCAGACCTACAGGGGGCGACTACAATGAGCAGTTCTTC. This translates into CASRPTGGDYNEQFF.

In its sample, this clonotype was seen a few times. The chain combines TRBV5-1 with TRBJ2-7, with 8 bases identical to TRBD1. From germline, CDR1 is SGHRS and CDR2 YFSETQ. V was clipped by 2 bases and J by 0 bases; unmatched bases: 10. CDR3 size: 17 residues. The CDR3 DNA sequence: TGCGCCAGCAGCTTTCTTCCAGGGGGCCCCAGCTCCTACGAGCAGTACTTC. Translated, it gives CASSFLPGGPSSYEQYF.

In its sample, this clonotype was seen many times. This chain links TRBV7-9 with TRBJ2-5, with 8 bases lining up with TRBD1. V shed 5 bases, J shed 5 bases, and the junction held 7 bases outside the gene matches. This CDR3 is 14 amino acids long. CDR1 is SEHNR, CDR2 FQNEAQ, per germline (reference sequence). The CDR3 nucleotides are TGTGCCAGCAGCAATGGGGGACAGGTGGAGACCCAGTACTTC. Amino acids: CASSNGGQVETQYF.